The 5 T cell receptor beta chains below all came from one sample that was sequenced in a study. Tregs were sorted as CD4+CD25+CD127-/low cells. TCRdb re-derived calls from the 5' RACE reads in MiXCR, one entry per CDR3 protein. This table has 50,000 to 70,000 distinct CDR3 sequences, around 20% appearing once. Sequencing was performed on tumor-infiltrating Tregs sorted from the breast tumor. Receptors originate from a female donor with breast cancer.

This clonotype was observed a few times. The V call is TRBV13, the J call TRBJ1-2; 8 bases line up with TRBD1. CDR3 size: 15 residues. Trimming cost V 5 bases and J 2 bases; bases outside gene matches: 7. Germline V CDR1 and CDR2: PRHDT, FYEKMQ (reference sequence). The CDR3 region is CASSRPGQDNYGYTF. CDR3 nucleotides: TGTGCCAGCAGCCGACCGGGACAGGACAACTATGGCTACACCTTC.

This clonotype was counted between two and nine times. V is TRBV27 and J is TRBJ2-2; the match to TRBD1 covers 9 bases. This CDR3 region has 15 residues. Germline loops: CDR1 MNHEY, CDR2 SMNVEV (reference sequence). J lost 4 bases, V lost 0 bases, and 0 bases had no gene match. In DNA, the CDR3 is TGTGCCAGCAGTTTATCACAGGGGGCCACCGGGGAGCTGTTTTTT. Translation: CASSLSQGATGELFF.

This clonotype was observed a handful of times. The V and J genes are TRBV20-1 and TRBJ1-6; D unresolved. CDR3 length: 16 amino acids. Germline values: CDR1 DFQATT, CDR2 SNEGSKA (reference sequence). Trimming took off 2 bases at V and 6 bases at J, with 17 bases between the two ends. The CDR3 reads CSARRIDRSSNSPLHF. CDR3 bases: TGCAGTGCTAGACGAATTGACCGCTCGTCTAATTCACCCCTCCACTTT.

Only a few counts were recorded for this clonotype. The chain joins TRBV5-1 to TRBJ2-7; 8 positions match TRBD1. J gave up 2 bases and V 4 bases, and 5 bases lay outside the gene matches. Germline CDR1 and CDR2: SGHRS and YFSETQ. This CDR3 comprises 14 residues. CDR3 region: CASSPWTGTYEQYF. CDR3 sequence (DNA): TGCGCCAGCAGCCCCTGGACAGGGACCTACGAGCAGTACTTC.

The J gene is TRBJ2-1, the V gene TRBV10-1; no reliable D call. The length of the CDR3 is 13 residues. Germline CDR1 and CDR2: WNHNN and SYGVQD (reference sequence). The V and J ends lost 3 bases and 5 bases respectively, with 8 bases between them. This CDR3 reads CASSDAIDNEQFF. In DNA form, the CDR3 reads TGCGCCAGCAGTGATGCCATCGACAATGAGCAGTTCTTC.